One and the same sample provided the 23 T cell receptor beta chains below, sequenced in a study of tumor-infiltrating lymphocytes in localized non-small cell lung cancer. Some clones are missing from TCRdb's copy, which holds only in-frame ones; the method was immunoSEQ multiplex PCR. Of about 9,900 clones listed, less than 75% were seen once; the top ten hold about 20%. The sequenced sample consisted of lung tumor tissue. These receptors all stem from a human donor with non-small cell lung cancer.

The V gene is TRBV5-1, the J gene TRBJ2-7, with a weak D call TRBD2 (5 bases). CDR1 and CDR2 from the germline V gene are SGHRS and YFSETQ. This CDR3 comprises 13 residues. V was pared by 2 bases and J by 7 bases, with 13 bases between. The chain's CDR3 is CASSLVARGEQYF. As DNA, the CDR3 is TGCGCCAGCAGCTTAGTCGCGCGAGGGGAGCAGTACTTC. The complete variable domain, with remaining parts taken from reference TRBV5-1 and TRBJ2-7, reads KAGVTQTPRYLIKTRGQQVTLSCSPISGHRSVSWYQQTPGQGLQFLFEYFSETQRNKGNFPGRFSGRQFSNSRSEMNVSTLELGDSALYLCASSLVARGEQYFGPGTRLTVT.

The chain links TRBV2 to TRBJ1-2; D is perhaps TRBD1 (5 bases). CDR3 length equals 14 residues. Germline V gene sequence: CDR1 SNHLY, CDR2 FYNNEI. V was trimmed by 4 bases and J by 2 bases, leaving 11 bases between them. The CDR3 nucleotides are TGTGCCAGCAGTGCTGACAGCGTAAACTATGGCTACACCTTC. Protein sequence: CASSADSVNYGYTF.

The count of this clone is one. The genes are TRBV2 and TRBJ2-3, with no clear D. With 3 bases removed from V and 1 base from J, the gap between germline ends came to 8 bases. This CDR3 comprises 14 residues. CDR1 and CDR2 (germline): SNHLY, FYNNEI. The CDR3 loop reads CASSDLSRTDTQYF. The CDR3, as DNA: TGTGCCAGCAGTGACTTGTCGCGCACAGATACGCAGTATTTT.

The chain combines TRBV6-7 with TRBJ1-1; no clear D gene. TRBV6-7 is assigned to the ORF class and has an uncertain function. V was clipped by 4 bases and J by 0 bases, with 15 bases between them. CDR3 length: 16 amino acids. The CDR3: CASSSTYTEMNTEAFF. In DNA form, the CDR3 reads TGTGCCAGCAGTTCTACCTACACGGAAATGAACACTGAAGCTTTCTTT.

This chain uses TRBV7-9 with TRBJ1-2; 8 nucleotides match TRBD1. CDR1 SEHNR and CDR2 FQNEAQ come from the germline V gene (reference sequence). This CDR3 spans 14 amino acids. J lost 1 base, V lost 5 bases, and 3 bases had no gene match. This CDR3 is CASSPGQGNYGYTF. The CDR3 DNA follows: TGTGCCAGCAGCCCCGGACAGGGTAACTATGGCTACACCTTC.

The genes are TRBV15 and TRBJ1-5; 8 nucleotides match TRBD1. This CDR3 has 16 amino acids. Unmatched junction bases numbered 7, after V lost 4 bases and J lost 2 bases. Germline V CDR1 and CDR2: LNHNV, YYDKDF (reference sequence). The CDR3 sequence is CATSTTGQVGNQPQHF. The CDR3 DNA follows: TGTGCCACCAGCACGACGGGACAGGTCGGCAATCAGCCCCAGCATTTT.

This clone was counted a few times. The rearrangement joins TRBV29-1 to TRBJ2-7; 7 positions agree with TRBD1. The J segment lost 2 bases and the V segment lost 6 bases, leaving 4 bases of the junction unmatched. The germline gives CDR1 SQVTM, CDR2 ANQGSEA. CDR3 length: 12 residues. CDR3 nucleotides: TGCAGCGTACGGGACAGAACCTACGAGCAGTACTTC. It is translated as CSVRDRTYEQYF.

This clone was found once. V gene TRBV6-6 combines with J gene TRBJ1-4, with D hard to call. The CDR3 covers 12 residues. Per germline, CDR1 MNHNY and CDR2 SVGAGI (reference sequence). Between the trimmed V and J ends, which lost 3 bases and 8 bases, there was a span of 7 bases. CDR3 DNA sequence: TGTGCCAGCAGTTATGGTGGGGAAAAACTGTTTTTT. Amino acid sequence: CASSYGGEKLFF.

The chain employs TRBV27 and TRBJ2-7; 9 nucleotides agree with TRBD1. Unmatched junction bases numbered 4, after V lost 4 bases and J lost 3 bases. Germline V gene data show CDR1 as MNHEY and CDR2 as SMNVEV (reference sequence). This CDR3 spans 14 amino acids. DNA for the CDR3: TGTGCCAGCAGTTCGATGACAGGGGGCTACGAGCAGTACTTC. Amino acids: CASSSMTGGYEQYF.

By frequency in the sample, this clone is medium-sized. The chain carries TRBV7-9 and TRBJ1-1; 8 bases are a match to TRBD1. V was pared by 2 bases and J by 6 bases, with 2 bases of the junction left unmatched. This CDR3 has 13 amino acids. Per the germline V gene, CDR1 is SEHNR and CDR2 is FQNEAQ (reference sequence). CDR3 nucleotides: TGTGCCAGCAGCTTACCAGGGGGCTCTGAAGCTTTCTTT. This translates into CASSLPGGSEAFF.

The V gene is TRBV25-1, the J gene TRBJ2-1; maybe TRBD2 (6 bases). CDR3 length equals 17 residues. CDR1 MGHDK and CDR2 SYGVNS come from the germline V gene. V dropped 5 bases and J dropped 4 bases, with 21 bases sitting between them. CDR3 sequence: CASSPTPGVGDYNEQFF. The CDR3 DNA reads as TGTGCCAGCAGTCCAACCCCGGGGGTAGGTGATTACAATGAGCAGTTCTTC.

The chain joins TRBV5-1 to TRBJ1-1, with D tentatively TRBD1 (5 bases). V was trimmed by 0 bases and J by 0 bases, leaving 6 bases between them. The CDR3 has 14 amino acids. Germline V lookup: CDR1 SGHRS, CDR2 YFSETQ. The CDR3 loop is CASSLGGMNTEAFF. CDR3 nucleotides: TGCGCCAGCAGCTTGGGGGGGATGAACACTGAAGCTTTCTTT.

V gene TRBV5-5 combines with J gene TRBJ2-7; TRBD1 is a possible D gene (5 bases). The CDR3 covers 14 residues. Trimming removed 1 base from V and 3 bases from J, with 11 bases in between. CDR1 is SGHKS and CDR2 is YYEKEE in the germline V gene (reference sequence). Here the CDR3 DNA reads TGTGCCAGCAGCTTGTCGACAGCGCGCTACGAGCAGTACTTC. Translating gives CASSLSTARYEQYF.

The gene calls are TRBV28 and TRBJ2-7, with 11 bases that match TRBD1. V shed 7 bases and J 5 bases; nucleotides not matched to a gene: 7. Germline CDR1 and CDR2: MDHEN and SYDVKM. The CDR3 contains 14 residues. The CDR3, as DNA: TGTGCCAGCACCCGGACAGGGGGCTTAGACGAGCAGTACTTC. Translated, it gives CASTRTGGLDEQYF.

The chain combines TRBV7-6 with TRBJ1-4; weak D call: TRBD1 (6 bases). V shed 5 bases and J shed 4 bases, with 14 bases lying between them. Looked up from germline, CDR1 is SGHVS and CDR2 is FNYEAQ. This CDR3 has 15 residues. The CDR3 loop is CASSTNRAGNEKLFF. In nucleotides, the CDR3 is TGTGCCAGCAGCACAAACAGGGCGGGTAATGAAAAACTGTTTTTT.

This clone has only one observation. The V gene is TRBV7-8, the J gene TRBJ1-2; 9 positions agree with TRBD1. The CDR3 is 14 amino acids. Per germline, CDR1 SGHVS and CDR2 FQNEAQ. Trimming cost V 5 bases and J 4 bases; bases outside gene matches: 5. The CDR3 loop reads CASSPDRGTYGYTF. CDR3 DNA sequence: TGTGCCAGCAGCCCGGACAGGGGAACCTATGGCTACACCTTC. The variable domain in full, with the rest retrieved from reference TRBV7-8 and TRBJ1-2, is GAGVSQSPRYKVAKRGQDVALRCDPISGHVSLFWYQQALGQGPEFLTYFQNEAQLDKSGLPSDRFFAERPEGSVSTLKIQRTQQEDSAVYLCASSPDRGTYGYTFGSGTRLTVV.

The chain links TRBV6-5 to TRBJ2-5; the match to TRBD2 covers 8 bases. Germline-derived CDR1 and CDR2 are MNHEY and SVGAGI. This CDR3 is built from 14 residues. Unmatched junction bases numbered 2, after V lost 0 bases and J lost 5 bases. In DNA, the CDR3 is TGTGCCAGCAGTTACTCACGACTAGCGGAGACCCAGTACTTC. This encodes CASSYSRLAETQYF.

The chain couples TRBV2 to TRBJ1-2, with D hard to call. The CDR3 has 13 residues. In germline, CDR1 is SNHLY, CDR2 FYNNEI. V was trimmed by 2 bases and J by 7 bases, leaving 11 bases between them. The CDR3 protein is CASSENGRIGYTF. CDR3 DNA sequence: TGTGCCAGCAGTGAAAACGGTAGAATTGGCTACACCTTC.

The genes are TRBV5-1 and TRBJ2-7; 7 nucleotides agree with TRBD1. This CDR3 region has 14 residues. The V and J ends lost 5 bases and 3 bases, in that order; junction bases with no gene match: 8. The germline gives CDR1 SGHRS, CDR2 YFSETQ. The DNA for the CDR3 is TGCGCCAGCAGAACCGGGACAGCCTACTACGAGCAGTACTTC. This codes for CASRTGTAYYEQYF.

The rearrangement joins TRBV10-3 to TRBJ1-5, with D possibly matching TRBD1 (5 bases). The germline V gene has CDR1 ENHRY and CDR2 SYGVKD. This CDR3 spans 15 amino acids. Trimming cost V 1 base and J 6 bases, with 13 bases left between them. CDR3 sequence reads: CAISEWQDMGQPQHF. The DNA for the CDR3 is TGTGCCATCAGTGAGTGGCAGGACATGGGTCAGCCCCAGCATTTT.

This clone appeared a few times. In nucleotides, the CDR3 is TGCGCCAGCTCCAGGGGACAGGATACGCAGTATTTT. Protein sequence: CASSRGQDTQYF. The V call is TRBV5-1, the J call TRBJ2-3; 7 bases are a match to TRBD1. Trimming cost V 7 bases and J 6 bases; bases outside gene matches: 5. Germline values: CDR1 SGHRS, CDR2 YFSETQ. This CDR3 has 12 residues.

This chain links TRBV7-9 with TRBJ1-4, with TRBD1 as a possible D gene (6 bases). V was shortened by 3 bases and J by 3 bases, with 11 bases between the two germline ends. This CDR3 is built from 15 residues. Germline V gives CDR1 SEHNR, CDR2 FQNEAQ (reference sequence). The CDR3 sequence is CASSFTGISNEKLFF. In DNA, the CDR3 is TGTGCCAGCAGCTTTACAGGGATTTCTAATGAAAAACTGTTTTTT.

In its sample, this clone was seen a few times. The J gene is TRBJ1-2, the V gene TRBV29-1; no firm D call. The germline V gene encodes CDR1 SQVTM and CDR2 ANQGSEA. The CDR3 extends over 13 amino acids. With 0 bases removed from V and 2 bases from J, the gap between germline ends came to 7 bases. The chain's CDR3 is CSVEERQNYGYTF. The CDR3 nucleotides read TGCAGCGTTGAAGAAAGGCAGAACTATGGCTACACCTTC.